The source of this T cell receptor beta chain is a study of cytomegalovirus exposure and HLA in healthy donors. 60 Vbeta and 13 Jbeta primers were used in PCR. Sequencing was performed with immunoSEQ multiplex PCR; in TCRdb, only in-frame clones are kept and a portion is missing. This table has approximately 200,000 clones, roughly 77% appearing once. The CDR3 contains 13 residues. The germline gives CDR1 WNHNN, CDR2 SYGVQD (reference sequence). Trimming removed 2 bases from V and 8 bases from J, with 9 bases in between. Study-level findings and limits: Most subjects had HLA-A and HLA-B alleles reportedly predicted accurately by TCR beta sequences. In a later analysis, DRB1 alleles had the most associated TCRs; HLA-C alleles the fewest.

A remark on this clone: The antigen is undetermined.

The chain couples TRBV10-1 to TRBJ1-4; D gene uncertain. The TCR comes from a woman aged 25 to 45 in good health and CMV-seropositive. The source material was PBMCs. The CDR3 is CASSENVREKLFF. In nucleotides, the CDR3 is TGCGCCAGCAGTGAGAACGTCAGGGAAAAACTGTTTTTT.